The T cell receptor beta chain under discussion was sequenced for a study of cytomegalovirus exposure and HLA in healthy donors listed by TCRdb under 2017. Regarding the study in general: According to an earlier analysis of several hundred of the donors, about 179 million T cells yielded 90 million to 130 million unique TCR beta sequences and 250 to 350 Gb of sequence data. Roughly 310 gigabases of sequencing data and around 87 million unique TCR sequences were included in an early release covering around 650 HLA-typed donors. Of the 350 to 450 genotyped donors, 75% to 85% were placed in the genetic ancestry cluster associated with self-reported Caucasian donors. The study was designed to test whether signatures of past pathogen exposure could be identified by cataloging public T cell receptors. Using immunosequencing, the study profiled T cell repertoires from 666 subjects and related those repertoires to cytomegalovirus serostatus. Besides the first cohort of approximately 710 subjects, a separate validation cohort made up of about 120 different subjects was used. To predict cytomegalovirus infection status, the study combined high-throughput TCR immunosequencing, statistical association of individual TCRs with disease status, and machine learning. A later analysis re-examined previously published TCR beta repertoires from hundreds of donors and added high-resolution HLA genotyping to investigate patterns of TCR occurrence. Rather than using new phenotypic data, the later analysis identified candidate immune exposures from TCR beta sequences and from how often those sequences occurred across donors. In an earlier analysis of 587 of the donors, high-throughput TCR beta sequencing was used to judge whether each TCR beta V gene segment behaved as functional or pseudogenic. Alongside the repertoire data, information on donor age, sex, ethnicity and CMV serostatus was compiled. Genome-wide SNP genotypes for about 65% of the roughly 670 donors were used in a later genetic analysis, which treated that subset as a discovery cohort. All discovery cohort repertoires had been generated on a single sequencing platform. HLA typing included class I and class II loci at four-digit resolution. The number of typed donors differed by locus: about 629-640 for A, B, C, DRB1 and DQB1; about 520 for DQA1; 606 for DPA1; and approximately 450 for DPB1. Five DR-DQ haplotypes were treated as single units for association and clustering because of strong linkage in the cohort. On average, around 200,000 unique TCR beta nucleotide sequences were sequenced per donor among a few hundred genotyped donors of the cohort, with 15% to 20% of those sequences being non-productive. What the research found in general, with its limitations: In a later analysis, HLA-associated TCR beta chains were found to be more clonally expanded and to have lower generation probabilities than equally common non-associated chains. According to a later analysis, most CMV-associated TCR beta chains appeared to be HLA-restricted, and the HLA associations seemed to be driven largely by CMV exposure. The authors suggested that the approach could potentially be generalized to other disease states and immunological phenotypes. Because counts were too low, some 17 rarely observed V segments, including chromosome 9 orphons, were excluded from the earlier analysis of several hundred of the donors. A further reported finding was that TCR beta sequences accurately predicted the HLA-A and HLA-B alleles for most subjects in the first cohort. Linkage disequilibrium might explain the correlated functional status among segregating V segments, but an unknown experimental factor could not be ruled out. V-gene and J-gene trimming of TCR beta chains was associated with a missense DCLRE1C variant in a later genetic analysis, and the association was replicated in an independent cohort. In a later analysis, about 17,000 TCR beta sequences were associated with specific HLA alleles at a false discovery rate of 0.05. Across donors, most TCR sequences were observed very rarely, whereas some public TCRs were present in many individuals. This cohort had only TCR beta chains sequenced, and the lack of alpha or paired-chain data limited which features could be detected. According to a later genetic analysis, donors in an Asian-associated ancestry cluster had fewer N-insertions in productive TCRs than the approximately 700-donor mean. The 87-base-pair reads could not distinguish some IMGT-functional V segments, including TRBV6-2 and TRBV6-3, so those segments were excluded. Because HLA typing was missing for some donors at each locus, association tests included only the typed subset. In a later analysis, the rate of TCR association differed among HLA loci, with DRB1 alleles having the most associated TCRs and HLA-C alleles having the fewest. The classifier was reported to diagnose cytomegalovirus status with high specificity and sensitivity in both the original and validation cohorts. Presence/absence analyses assumed roughly uniform sequencing depth across donors, an assumption that may not hold. When HLA alleles, especially DR and DQ, strongly co-occurred, TCR associations were difficult to assign to individual alleles. A later analysis reported that several top co-occurrence clusters appeared linked to parvovirus B19, influenza, CMV and Epstein-Barr virus. In vitro tests confirmed that a few of the cytomegalovirus-associated TCR beta chains recognize cytomegalovirus antigens. The sequencing pipeline was judged likely to have produced a cluster of highly shared sequence variants as a technical artifact. CMV serostatus was the only immune exposure information available for the cohort. An earlier analysis of some 560 of the donors showed that most TCR beta V segments appeared in productive rearrangements either about 87% or about 30% of the time, which broadly matched IMGT annotations. In the study, some 160 TCR beta chains were listed as associated with cytomegalovirus.

Worth noting for this clone: Its antigen is still unknown. Qualities for individual bases were not recorded, and no much larger clone is one base off.

From a lookup of the germline V gene, CDR1 and CDR2 are MDHEN and SYDVKM. The CDR3 holds 16 amino acids from the cysteine to the phenylalanine. Left in the record is the CDR3 DNA by itself, 48 bases read in frame from the first base. V and J lose 1 base and 4 bases, and a span of 16 bases separates them. The library relied on the immunoSEQ multiplex PCR assay. For the multiplex PCR, a mixture combining 60 forward primers for TCR Vbeta segments and 13 reverse primers for TCR Jbeta segments was used. A multiplex PCR assay on genomic DNA amplified the CDR3 region of rearranged TCR beta genes. The amplified TCR beta libraries were sequenced on the Illumina HiSeq System as 87-base-pair reads. The original pipeline was this. Across the 670 or so repertoires, a later analysis counted 80 million or so unique TCR beta chains, roughly 11 million of which were shared by at least two donors. A nearest-neighbor algorithm error-corrected the raw reads and collapsed the reads into unique sequences, merging closely related sequences to remove PCR and sequencing errors. Alignment of CDR3 sequences to IMGT reference sequences was used to assign V, D and J gene segments. For a sequence to be retained, at least a six-nucleotide match to both a V gene segment and a J gene segment was required. A rearrangement counted as productive if the CDR3 had no stop codons and remained in frame with V and J, and every other rearrangement counted as non-productive. CDR3 was defined according to IMGT convention as the region running from the second conserved V-encoded cysteine to the conserved J-encoded phenylalanine. Sequences without an unambiguous match to a single V gene segment were excluded from the earlier analysis of about 600 of the donors. An earlier analysis of a few hundred of the donors classified V segments as functional when productive rearrangements were above 56.7% and as segregating when the standard deviation between donors was above 5%. A statistical classification framework was built for diagnosing cytomegalovirus status from the catalog of TCR beta chain sequences. A later analysis assigned V and J genes by comparing TCR nucleotide sequences with IMGT/GENE-DB human TR gene sequences. Using the TCRdist pipeline, a later analysis assigned CDR3 sequences along with most-parsimonious VDJ recombination scenarios. In a later analysis, each TCR beta chain was defined by its CDR3 amino acid sequence together with its V-gene family, and reads without a unique V-gene family were excluded. In a later analysis, 500 to 650 highly shared, low-generation-probability nucleotide sequences were removed to address suspected cross-contamination and a sequencing artifact. A later analysis calculated a clonal expansion index for each public chain from normalized within-repertoire ranks of inferred template counts. In a later analysis, generation probabilities were computed with a VDJ recombination model fitted to out-of-frame rearrangements, and the resulting probabilities were checked against IGoR. In a later analysis, hypergeometric tests were used to score TCR-TCR, TCR-HLA and TCR-CMV co-occurrence, with a repertoire-size bias correction applied to TCR pairs. To estimate false discovery rates, a later analysis permuted the HLA or CMV assignments 20 times. In a later analysis, co-occurring TCRs were grouped using DBSCAN, with TCRdist sequence similarity added in when clustering inside HLA-allele-positive subsets. Repertoires with fewer than 30,000 or more than 120,000 public chains were left out of co-occurrence clustering, as were four to six repertoires with anomalous nucleotide sharing. TCRdb took this table from immuneACCESS and kept in-frame rearrangements with V and J called. Such tables lack part of the clones; where checked against another copy, unresolved V genes explain under half of the gap, and the rest is unexplained. That table gives V, J and clone size, and the DNA gave D and trimming. In all, the sample holds 250,000 to 350,000 clones, and about nine tenths of those were seen once. Around 4% of the sample is in the top ten clones.

The cohort was made up of about 610 healthy bone marrow donors. Cohort members were all nominally healthy when sampled, although unrecorded immune exposures were likely present. The donor was CMV seropositive and was included in the group of 250 to 350 seropositive cohort members. Each donor provided a peripheral blood sample, and peripheral blood mononuclear cells were used for TCR beta sequencing. Genomic DNA was extracted from the blood cell samples with the Qiagen DNeasy Blood Extraction Kit. This TCR was sampled from a man aged 40-55 years in good health and CMV-seropositive. Sequenced: PBMCs. The chain joins TRBV28 to TRBJ1-2; a tentative D match to TRBD1 spans 5 bases. The CDR3 protein sequence reads: CASSLLGRGEGYGYTF. The base sequence is TGTGCCAGCAGTTTATTAGGTCGGGGGGAAGGCTATGGCTACACCTTC.